The 27 T cell receptor beta chains listed next were all sequenced from one sample in a study of T cell responses to AZD1222 COVID-19 vaccine. The repertoire was sequenced with immunoSEQ multiplex PCR; TCRdb's copy has only in-frame clones and lacks some. The sample has about 140,000 clones, 90% seen once. The source material was peripheral blood, sampled on day 0 of AZD1222 vaccination. The receptors shown here come from an adult in good health.

The V gene is TRBV19, the J gene TRBJ2-1, with 7 bases aligning to TRBD2. Trimming at V came to 5 bases and at J to 3 bases, leaving 4 bases not matched to a gene. The CDR3 loop spans 14 amino acids. Germline CDR1 LNHDA, CDR2 SQIVND (reference sequence). CDR3 in amino acids: CASSDQRGYNEQFF. The CDR3 coding sequence is TGTGCCAGTAGTGACCAGCGGGGCTACAATGAGCAGTTCTTC.

The rearrangement links TRBV12-5 to TRBJ1-2; 7 nucleotides line up with TRBD1. V was clipped by 7 bases and J by 0 bases; unmatched bases: 5. This CDR3 spans 14 amino acids. Germline V gene data show CDR1 as LGHNT and CDR2 as FRNRAP. CDR3 coding DNA: TGTGCTAGTGTTGGGACAGAGTCTAACTATGGCTACACCTTC. Protein: CASVGTESNYGYTF.

CDR3 nucleotide sequence: TGCAGCGTTACGACCGGGACAGGGGGCAATCAGCCCCAGCATTTT. This sequence encodes CSVTTGTGGNQPQHF. This chain links TRBV29-1 with TRBJ1-5, with TRBD1 identical over 10 bases. Looked up from germline, CDR1 is SQVTM and CDR2 is ANQGSEA. The CDR3 length is 15 residues. V shed 5 bases and J 2 bases; nucleotides not matched to a gene: 6.

This chain connects TRBV5-1 to TRBJ1-3; no definite D call. The CDR3 has 17 residues. Germline V CDR1 and CDR2: SGHRS, YFSETQ. V was trimmed by 0 bases and J by 0 bases, leaving 13 bases between them. The CDR3 sequence is CASSLARDTPSGNTIYF. The CDR3 coding sequence is TGCGCCAGCAGCTTGGCCCGGGATACTCCCTCTGGAAACACCATATATTTT.

The chain carries TRBV5-6 and TRBJ1-1; D not certain. Trimming pared 1 base from V and 4 bases from J, leaving 14 bases between. The length of the CDR3 is 15 residues. Germline CDR1 is SGHDT and CDR2 is YYEEEE. This chain's CDR3 is CASSLTPGRGTEAFF. The CDR3 region has the DNA TGTGCCAGCAGCTTGACTCCCGGGCGAGGCACTGAAGCTTTCTTT.

As DNA, the CDR3 is TGCGCCAGCAGGCGGGACTACCTCGGGGATACGCAGTATTTT. Its translation: CASRRDYLGDTQYF. This sequence joins TRBV5-1 and TRBJ2-3; 7 bases agree with TRBD2. Trimming at V came to 5 bases and at J to 6 bases, leaving 9 bases not matched to a gene. The CDR3 covers 14 residues. From germline, CDR1 is SGHRS and CDR2 YFSETQ.

The chain employs TRBV7-8 and TRBJ2-1; D is uncertain. The germline V gene has CDR1 SGHVS and CDR2 FQNEAQ. The CDR3 covers 13 residues. Trimming left V 1 base short and J 10 bases short, with 11 bases between. The CDR3 sequence: CASSLGPAREQFF. The CDR3 DNA is TGTGCCAGCAGCTTAGGGCCCGCCCGGGAGCAGTTCTTC.

This sequence joins TRBV7-2 and TRBJ1-2; the match to TRBD1 covers 9 bases. V trimming: 7 bases; J trimming: 2 bases; junction bases outside the gene matches: 5. The CDR3 covers 14 residues. CDR1 and CDR2 from the germline V gene are SGHTA and FQGNSA. Here the CDR3 DNA reads TGTGCCAGCATCCAAACAGGGGGCAACTATGGCTACACCTTC. It encodes CASIQTGGNYGYTF.

The chain combines TRBV29-1 with TRBJ2-1; no definite D call. CDR3 length: 11 residues. Germline values: CDR1 SQVTM, CDR2 ANQGSEA. V was trimmed by 6 bases and J by 5 bases, leaving 8 bases between them. The CDR3 is CSVPRDNEQFF. The CDR3 nucleotides read TGCAGCGTACCTCGGGACAATGAGCAGTTCTTC.

The V and J genes are TRBV7-2 and TRBJ2-1, with D tentatively TRBD2 (6 bases). V was pared by 4 bases and J by 8 bases, with 15 bases between. This CDR3 is built from 14 residues. CDR1 SGHTA and CDR2 FQGNSA come from the germline V gene. The DNA of the CDR3 is TGTGCCAGCAGCTACCTAGCGTCTAGGGATGAGCAGTTCTTC. Its protein is CASSYLASRDEQFF.

This rearrangement joins TRBV5-1 to TRBJ2-1; maybe TRBD2 (5 bases). CDR1 and CDR2 from the germline V gene are SGHRS and YFSETQ. This CDR3 spans 19 amino acids. V lost 2 bases and J 1 base, leaving 22 bases between the germline ends. CDR3 in amino acids: CASSFISSAGLKSYNEQFF. DNA of the CDR3: TGCGCCAGCAGCTTCATATCTAGTGCGGGCTTAAAATCCTACAATGAGCAGTTCTTC.

This chain joins TRBV19 and TRBJ2-5, with D perhaps matching TRBD2 (5 bases). V lost 6 bases, J lost 3 bases, and 20 bases lay in between. The germline CDR1 and CDR2 sequences are LNHDA and SQIVND (reference sequence). This CDR3 is built from 16 residues. CDR3 DNA: TGTGCCAGTAGCCCCCCCCAACCGACTATAAAAGAGACCCAGTACTTC. It encodes CASSPPQPTIKETQYF.

The chain has TRBV19 and TRBJ2-5, with 11 bases lining up with TRBD2. Germline V gene sequence: CDR1 LNHDA, CDR2 SQIVND (reference sequence). V was pared by 3 bases and J by 2 bases, with 2 bases of the junction left unmatched. This CDR3 has 15 amino acids. The CDR3 protein is CASSILAGGQETQYF. CDR3 coding DNA: TGTGCCAGTAGTATCCTAGCGGGGGGTCAAGAGACCCAGTACTTC.

The chain links TRBV14 to TRBJ1-1; TRBD1 is a possible D gene (6 bases). CDR1 and CDR2 (germline): SGHDN, FVKESK. This CDR3 is built from 15 residues. V lost 4 bases, J lost 5 bases, and 17 bases lay in between. CDR3: CASSPPGAWGTEAFF. CDR3 nucleotides: TGTGCCAGCAGCCCACCAGGGGCCTGGGGAACTGAAGCTTTCTTT. The full variable domain, rest sourced from reference TRBV14 and TRBJ1-1, is EAGVTQFPSHSVIEKGQTVTLRCDPISGHDNLYWYRRVMGKEIKFLLHFVKESKQDESGMPNNRFLAERTGGTYSTLKVQPAELEDSGVYFCASSPPGAWGTEAFFGQGTRLTVV.

The V and J genes are TRBV10-3 and TRBJ1-2, with unresolved D. The CDR3 is 15 residues long. The ends were cut back, 5 bases at V and 3 bases at J, with 16 bases in the middle. Germline values: CDR1 ENHRY, CDR2 SYGVKD. CDR3 DNA: TGTGCCATCAGTTCAACGGCGGGGAGCCACTATGGCTACACCTTC. This encodes CAISSTAGSHYGYTF.

The rearrangement uses TRBV28 and TRBJ1-6; a weak D match, TRBD1 (6 bases). The CDR3 runs to 13 residues. Germline-derived CDR1 and CDR2 are MDHEN and SYDVKM. Trimming stripped 5 bases from V and 6 bases from J, with 8 bases between. CDR3 in amino acids: CASSPGANSPLHF. In DNA form, the CDR3 reads TGTGCCAGCAGTCCAGGGGCTAATTCACCCCTCCACTTT.

The chain couples TRBV21-1 to TRBJ1-5. TRBV21-1 corresponds to a pseudogene. CDR3 length equals 20 residues. The CDR3: CASSGISQNAPQWSNQPQHF. CDR3 DNA sequence: TGTGCCAGCAGCGGGATCTCCCAGAACGCACCCCAGTGGAGCAATCAGCCCCAGCATTTT.

V gene TRBV5-5 combines with J gene TRBJ2-4; no clear D gene. With 0 bases removed from V and 0 bases from J, the gap between germline ends came to 10 bases. Per germline, CDR1 SGHKS and CDR2 YYEKEE (reference sequence). This CDR3 contains 16 residues. The chain's CDR3 is CASSLDLELAKNIQYF. The CDR3 region has the DNA TGTGCCAGCAGCTTGGACCTGGAGCTAGCCAAAAACATTCAGTACTTC.

This sequence joins TRBV2 and TRBJ1-2; maybe TRBD1 (5 bases). Germline CDR1 reads SNHLY; CDR2 reads FYNNEI. V lost 3 bases to trimming and J lost 4 bases, with 12 bases between them. The CDR3 is made up of 14 amino acids. The CDR3 loop reads CASSDGARGYGYTF. The CDR3 DNA follows: TGTGCCAGCAGTGACGGGGCGCGAGGCTATGGCTACACCTTC.

This clone was seen a handful of times. J is TRBJ2-1 and V is TRBV15; 7 bases are a match to TRBD2. The CDR3 totals 15 residues. Germline CDR1 and CDR2: LNHNV and YYDKDF (reference sequence). Losses at the gene ends were 0 bases for V and 5 bases for J; bases not matched to a gene: 4. CDR3 DNA sequence: TGTGCCACCAGCAGAGATGTGGGAGGGGACAATGAGCAGTTCTTC. Its translation: CATSRDVGGDNEQFF.

The chain recombines TRBV5-1 with TRBJ1-6, with 9 bases lining up with TRBD1. V was pared by 4 bases and J by 10 bases, with 6 bases of the junction left unmatched. The germline CDR1 and CDR2 sequences are SGHRS and YFSETQ. The CDR3 is made up of 14 amino acids. CDR3: CASSRGDRASPLHF. In DNA, the CDR3 is TGCGCCAGCAGCCGGGGGGACAGGGCCTCACCCCTCCACTTT.

The J gene is TRBJ2-7, the V gene TRBV7-2; maybe TRBD1 (6 bases). This CDR3 has 16 amino acids. CDR1 is SGHTA and CDR2 is FQGNSA in the germline V gene. Trimming removed 2 bases from V and 0 bases from J, with 14 bases in between. For the CDR3, the DNA is TGTGCCAGCAGCTTACGACAGGCCGCGAGCTCCTACGAGCAGTACTTC. This gives the protein CASSLRQAASSYEQYF.

This chain uses TRBV3-1 (or the pseudogene TRBV3-2) with TRBJ1-5; D is undetermined. The V end was cut by 3 bases, the J end by 3 bases, with 6 bases between. The CDR3 is made up of 13 amino acids. Germline V gene sequence: CDR1 LGHDT, CDR2 YNNKEL (reference sequence). DNA of the CDR3: TGTGCCAGCAGCCAGACTGACAATCAGCCCCAGCATTTT. The encoded protein is CASSQTDNQPQHF.

The chain joins TRBV27 to TRBJ2-1, with TRBD1 identical over 7 bases. Germline values: CDR1 MNHEY, CDR2 SMNVEV (reference sequence). There are 15 residues in the CDR3. J lost 10 bases, V lost 3 bases, and 12 bases had no gene match. CDR3 in DNA: TGTGCCAGCAGTTTGGCCGGGACAGCCCTTAACGAGCAGTTCTTC. This gives the protein CASSLAGTALNEQFF.

For the CDR3, the DNA is TGTGCCAGCAGCGTCCGGGGAAGGCCACCCCTCCACTTT. It codes for CASSVRGRPPLHF. The chain links TRBV9 to TRBJ1-6; D ambiguous. CDR3 size: 13 residues. V was pared by 2 bases and J by 11 bases, with 11 bases between. From germline, CDR1 is SGDLS and CDR2 YYNGEE. Together with reference TRBV9 and TRBJ1-6, the CDR3 gives the full variable domain: DSGVTQTPKHLITATGQRVTLRCSPRSGDLSVYWYQQSLDQGLQFLIQYYNGEERAKGNILERFSAQQFPDLHSELNLSSLELGDSALYFCASSVRGRPPLHFGNGTRLTVT.

The chain couples TRBV11-2 to TRBJ1-1; D possibly corresponds to TRBD1 (5 bases). Trimming took off 4 bases at V and 10 bases at J, with 10 bases between the two ends. Per the germline V gene, CDR1 is SGHAT and CDR2 is FQNNGV. The CDR3 length is 11 residues. The CDR3 reads CASSSAGAAFF. CDR3 DNA sequence: TGTGCCAGCAGCTCCGCCGGGGCAGCTTTCTTT.

V usage is TRBV4-1 and J usage is TRBJ2-2, with D perhaps matching TRBD1 (6 bases). This CDR3 spans 15 amino acids. V dropped 6 bases and J dropped 5 bases, with 16 bases sitting between them. Per the germline V gene, CDR1 is MGHRA and CDR2 is YSYEKL. Here the CDR3 DNA reads TGCGCCAGCAGTCTGGACAGTGCGAGGACCGGGGAGCTGTTTTTT. Encoded protein: CASSLDSARTGELFF.